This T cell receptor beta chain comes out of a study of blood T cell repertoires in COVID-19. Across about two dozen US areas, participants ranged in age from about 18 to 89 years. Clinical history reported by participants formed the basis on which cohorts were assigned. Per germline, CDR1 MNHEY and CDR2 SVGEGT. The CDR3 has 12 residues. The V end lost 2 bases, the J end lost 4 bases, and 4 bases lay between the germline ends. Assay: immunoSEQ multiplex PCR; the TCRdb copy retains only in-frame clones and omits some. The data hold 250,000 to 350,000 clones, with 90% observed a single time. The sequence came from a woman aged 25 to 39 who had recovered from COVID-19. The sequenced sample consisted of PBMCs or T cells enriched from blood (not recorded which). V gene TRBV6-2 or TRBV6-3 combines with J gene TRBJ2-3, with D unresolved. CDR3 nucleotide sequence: TGTGCCAGCAGTTACGGCCCAGATACGCAGTATTTT. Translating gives CASSYGPDTQYF.